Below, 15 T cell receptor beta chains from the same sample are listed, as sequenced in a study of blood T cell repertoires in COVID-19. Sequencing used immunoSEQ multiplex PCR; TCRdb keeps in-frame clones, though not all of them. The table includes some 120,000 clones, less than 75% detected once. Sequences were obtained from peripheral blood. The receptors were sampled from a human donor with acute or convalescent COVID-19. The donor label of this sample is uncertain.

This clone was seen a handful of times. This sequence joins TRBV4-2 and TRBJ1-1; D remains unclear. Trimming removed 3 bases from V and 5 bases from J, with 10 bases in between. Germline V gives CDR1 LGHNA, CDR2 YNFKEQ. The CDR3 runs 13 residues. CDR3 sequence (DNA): TGTGCCAGCAGCCAGTGGGCTGGGACTGAAGCTTTCTTT. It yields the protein CASSQWAGTEAFF.

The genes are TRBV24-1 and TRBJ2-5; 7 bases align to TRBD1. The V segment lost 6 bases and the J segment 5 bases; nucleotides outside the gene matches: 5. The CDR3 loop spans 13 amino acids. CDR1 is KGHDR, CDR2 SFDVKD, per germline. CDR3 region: CATSTGVSETQYF. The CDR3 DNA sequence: TGTGCCACCAGTACAGGGGTGTCGGAGACCCAGTACTTC.

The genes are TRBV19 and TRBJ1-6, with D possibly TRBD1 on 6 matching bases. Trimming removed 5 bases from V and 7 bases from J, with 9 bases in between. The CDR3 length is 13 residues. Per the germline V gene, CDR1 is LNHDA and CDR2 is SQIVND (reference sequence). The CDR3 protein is CASSWTANSPLHF. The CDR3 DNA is TGTGCCAGTAGTTGGACAGCGAATTCACCCCTCCACTTT.

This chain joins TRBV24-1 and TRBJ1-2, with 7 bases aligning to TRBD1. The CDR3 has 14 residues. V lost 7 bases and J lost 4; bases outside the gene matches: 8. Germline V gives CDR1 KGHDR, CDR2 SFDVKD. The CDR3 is CATRDRQGLYGYTF. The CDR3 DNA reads TGTGCCACCAGGGATCGACAGGGTCTCTATGGCTACACCTTC.

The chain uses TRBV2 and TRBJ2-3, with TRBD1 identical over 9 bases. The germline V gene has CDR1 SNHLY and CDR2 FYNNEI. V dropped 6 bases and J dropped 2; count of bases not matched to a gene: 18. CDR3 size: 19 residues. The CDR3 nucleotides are TGTGCCAGCAGCCCTGGCTACAGGGGGCCGACTGAACTCACAGATACGCAGTATTTT. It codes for CASSPGYRGPTELTDTQYF.

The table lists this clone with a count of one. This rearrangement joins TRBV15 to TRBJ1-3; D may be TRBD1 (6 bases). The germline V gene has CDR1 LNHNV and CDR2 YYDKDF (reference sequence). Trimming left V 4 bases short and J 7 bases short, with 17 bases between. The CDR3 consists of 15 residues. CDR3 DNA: TGTGCCACCAGCAACAGAACAGGGCGAGGGAACACCATATATTTT. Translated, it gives CATSNRTGRGNTIYF.

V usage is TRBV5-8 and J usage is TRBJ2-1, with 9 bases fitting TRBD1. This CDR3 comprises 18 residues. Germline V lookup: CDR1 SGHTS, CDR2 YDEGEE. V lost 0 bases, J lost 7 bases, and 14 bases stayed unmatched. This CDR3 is CASSLGLGQGSRRNEQFF. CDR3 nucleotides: TGTGCCAGCAGCTTGGGGCTGGGACAGGGTAGTCGGAGGAATGAGCAGTTCTTC.

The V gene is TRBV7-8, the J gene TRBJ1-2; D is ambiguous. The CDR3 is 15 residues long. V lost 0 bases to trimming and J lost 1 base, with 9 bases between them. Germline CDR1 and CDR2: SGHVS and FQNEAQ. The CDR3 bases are TGTGCCAGCAGCTTAGCGTCCCGGAGTAACTATGGCTACACCTTC. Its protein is CASSLASRSNYGYTF.

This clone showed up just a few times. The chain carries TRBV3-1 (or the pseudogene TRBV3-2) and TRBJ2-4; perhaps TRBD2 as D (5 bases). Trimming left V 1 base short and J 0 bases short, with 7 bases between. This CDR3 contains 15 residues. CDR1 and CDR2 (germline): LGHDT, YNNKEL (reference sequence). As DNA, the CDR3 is TGTGCCAGCAGCCAAGCGGGATTAGCCAAAAACATTCAGTACTTC. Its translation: CASSQAGLAKNIQYF.

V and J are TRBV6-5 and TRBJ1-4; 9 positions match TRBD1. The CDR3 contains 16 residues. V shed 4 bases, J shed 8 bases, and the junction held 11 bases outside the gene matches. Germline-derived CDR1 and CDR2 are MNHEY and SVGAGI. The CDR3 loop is CASSFSGQGRGEKLFF. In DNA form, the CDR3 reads TGTGCCAGCAGTTTCTCGGGACAGGGAAGAGGAGAAAAACTGTTTTTT.

DNA of the CDR3: TGCGCCAGCAGCCTAGCAATGTACGGAGATTCCTCCTACGAGCAGTACTTC. Its protein is CASSLAMYGDSSYEQYF. This chain joins TRBV4-1 and TRBJ2-7, with D unresolved. The CDR3 has 17 amino acids. V was shortened by 4 bases and J by 0 bases, with 19 bases between the two germline ends. CDR1 MGHRA and CDR2 YSYEKL come from the germline V gene.

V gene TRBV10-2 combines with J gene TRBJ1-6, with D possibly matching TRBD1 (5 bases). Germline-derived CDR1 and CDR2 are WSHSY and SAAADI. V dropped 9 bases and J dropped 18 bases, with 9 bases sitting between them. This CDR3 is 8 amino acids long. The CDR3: CARGHYHF. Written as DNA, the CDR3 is TGCGCCAGAGGACATTACCACTTT.

The chain's CDR3 is CASSLPAGTTNEKLFF. CDR3 in DNA: TGTGCCAGCAGCCTTCCAGCGGGGACAACTAATGAAAAACTGTTTTTT. The V gene is TRBV7-9, the J gene TRBJ1-4, with D unclear. CDR1 and CDR2 from the germline V gene are SEHNR and FQNEAQ (reference sequence). V shed 5 bases and J shed 0 bases, with 13 bases lying between them. The CDR3 loop spans 16 amino acids.

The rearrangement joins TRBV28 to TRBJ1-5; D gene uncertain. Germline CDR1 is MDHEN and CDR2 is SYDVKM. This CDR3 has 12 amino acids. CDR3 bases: TGTTCGCACAGATCTAACAATCAGCCCCAGCATTTT. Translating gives CSHRSNNQPQHF.

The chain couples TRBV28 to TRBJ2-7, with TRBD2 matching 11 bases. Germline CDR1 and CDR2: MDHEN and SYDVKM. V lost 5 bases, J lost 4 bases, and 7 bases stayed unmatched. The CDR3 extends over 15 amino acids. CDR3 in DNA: TGTGCCAGCAGTCCTACTAGCGGGGGAACTTACGAGCAGTACTTC. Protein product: CASSPTSGGTYEQYF.